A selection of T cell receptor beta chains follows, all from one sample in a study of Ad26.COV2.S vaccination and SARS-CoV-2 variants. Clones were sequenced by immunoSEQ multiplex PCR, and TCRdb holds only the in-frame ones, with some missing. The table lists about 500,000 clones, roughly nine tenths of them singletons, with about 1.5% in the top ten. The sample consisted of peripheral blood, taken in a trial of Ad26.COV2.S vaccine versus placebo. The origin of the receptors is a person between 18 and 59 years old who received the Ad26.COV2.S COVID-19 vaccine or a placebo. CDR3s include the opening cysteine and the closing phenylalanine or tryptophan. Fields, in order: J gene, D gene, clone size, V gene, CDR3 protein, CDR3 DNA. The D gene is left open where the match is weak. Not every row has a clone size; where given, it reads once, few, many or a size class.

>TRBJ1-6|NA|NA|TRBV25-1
CASSEYPVGRLSLHF
TGTGCCAGCAGTGAATATCCCGTAGGCAGGCTTTCCCTCCACTTT
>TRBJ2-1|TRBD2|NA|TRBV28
CASTPGGPYNEQFF
TGTGCCAGCACCCCGGGGGGGCCGTACAATGAGCAGTTCTTC
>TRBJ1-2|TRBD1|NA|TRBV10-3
CAIPGTGGRGYTF
TGTGCCATCCCCGGGACAGGGGGCAGGGGCTACACCTTC
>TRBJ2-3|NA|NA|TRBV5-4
CASSLVRDTDTQYF
TGTGCCAGCAGCTTGGTCAGGGATACAGATACGCAGTATTTT
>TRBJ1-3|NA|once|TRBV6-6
CASSYSGDSPEGTIYF
TGTGCCAGCAGTTACTCGGGGGACTCACCCGAAGGCACCATATATTTT
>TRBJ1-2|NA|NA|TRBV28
CASTLAGGIFGYTF
TGTGCCAGCACTTTGGCGGGTGGGATATTTGGCTACACCTTC
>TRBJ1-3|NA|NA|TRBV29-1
CSVANDRISGNTIYF
TGCAGCGTTGCCAATGACAGAATCTCTGGAAACACCATATATTTT
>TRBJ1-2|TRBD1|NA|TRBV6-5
CASSPEDRGGGYTF
TGTGCCAGCAGCCCCGAGGACAGGGGCGGAGGCTACACCTTC
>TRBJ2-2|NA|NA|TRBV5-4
CASSLVIDGELFF
TGTGCCAGCAGCTTGGTTATTGACGGGGAGCTGTTTTTT
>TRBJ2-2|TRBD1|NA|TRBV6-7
CARITGTGPTGELFF
TGTGCCAGGATAACCGGGACAGGGCCCACCGGGGAGCTGTTTTTT
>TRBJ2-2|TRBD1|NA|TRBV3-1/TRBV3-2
CASSPRTGTNTGELFF
TGTGCCAGCAGCCCTCGGACAGGAACGAACACCGGGGAGCTGTTTTTT
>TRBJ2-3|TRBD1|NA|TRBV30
CAWSGPGQGTDTQYF
TGTGCCTGGAGTGGGCCGGGACAGGGCACAGATACGCAGTATTTT
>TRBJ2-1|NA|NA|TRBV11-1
CASSLAGGTSSYNEQFF
TGTGCCAGCAGCTTAGCAGGGGGGACCAGCTCCTACAATGAGCAGTTCTTC
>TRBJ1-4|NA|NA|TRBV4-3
CASSQRQDFEKLFF
TGCGCCAGCAGCCAAAGACAGGATTTTGAAAAACTGTTTTTT
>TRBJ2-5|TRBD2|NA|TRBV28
CASSWPPGLAEKETQYF
TGTGCCAGCAGTTGGCCCCCGGGACTAGCGGAGAAAGAGACCCAGTACTTC
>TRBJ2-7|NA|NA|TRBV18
CASSPSAGGRYEQYF
TGTGCCAGCTCACCATCGGCCGGGGGCAGGTACGAGCAGTACTTC
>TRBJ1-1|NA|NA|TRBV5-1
CASSREVNTEAFF
TGCGCCAGCAGCCGAGAAGTGAACACTGAAGCTTTCTTT
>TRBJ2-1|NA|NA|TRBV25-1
CAISGGSEQFF
TGTGCCATCTCAGGAGGGAGTGAGCAGTTCTTC
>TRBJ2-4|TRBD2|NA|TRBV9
CASSAEGLARNIQYF
TGTGCCAGCAGCGCCGAGGGACTAGCGCGGAACATTCAGTACTTC
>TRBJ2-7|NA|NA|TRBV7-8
CASSLRDGYEQYF
TGTGCCAGCAGCCTCCGGGACGGCTACGAGCAGTACTTC
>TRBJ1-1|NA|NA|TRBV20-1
CSSPVNTEAFF
TGCAGCAGCCCGGTGAACACTGAAGCTTTCTTT
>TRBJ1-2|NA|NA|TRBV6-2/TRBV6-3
CASSYTELNYGYTF
TGTGCCAGCAGTTACACGGAGCTAAACTATGGCTACACCTTC